This T cell receptor (beta chain) was identified during a study of T cell responses to AZD1222 COVID-19 vaccine. The study's findings and limits: There were mostly white British donors and more females than males, and clonal diversity was possibly underestimated.

Turning to this clone: What it binds is not known.

Sequenced by immunoSEQ multiplex PCR; TCRdb stores in-frame clones only, minus some. The repertoire holds about 140,000 clones, about 91% seen once, with 3.6% in the top ten. This CDR3 contains 18 residues. The TCR was taken from an adult who received the AZD1222 COVID-19 vaccine. The genes are TRBV21-1 and TRBJ1-4; the table's D call, TRBD1, has no DNA check behind it. TRBV21-1 is given as a pseudogene. The sample was peripheral blood, taken 28 days after the second AZD1222 dose. The CDR3 DNA sequence: TGTGCCAGCAGCAAAGAGTGGTTGACAGGAGCAACTAATGAAAAACTGTTTTTT. Its protein product is CASSKEWLTGATNEKLFF.